This record covers a single T cell receptor (beta chain). Its antigen is still unknown. The authors sorted CD4+ naive, central memory, regulatory and stem cell-like memory cells via CD45RO/CCR7/CD25/CD127/CD95/CD27. All of the sorted populations showed purity greater than 95%. Trimming took 4 bases from V and 3 from J; bases not matched to a gene: 3. Germline CDR1 reads MDHEN; CDR2 reads SYDVKM. The CDR3 runs to 14 residues. This sample is part of a study of beta chain features in type 1 diabetes. On the study more broadly: The samples had 85 million to 140 million sorted cells examined in all. The study's findings and limits: Shorter TCRB CDR3s, moderately but significantly so, marked every one of the four CD4+ subsets in Type 1 diabetes patients.

Sequenced material consisted of expressed TCRB transcripts (all of the isolated RNA was reverse transcribed). Using immunoSEQ multiplex PCR, the repertoire was profiled, and TCRdb retains in-frame clones only, with some absent. The table has about 150,000 clones, approximately 10% seen once. This sequence joins TRBV28 and TRBJ1-2; 9 bases map to TRBD1. The TCR sequence derives from a man aged 25 to 40 with type 1 diabetes. The specimen was central memory CD4+ T cells from blood. In nucleotides, the CDR3 is TGTGCCAGCAGTTCCCGGACAGGGGACTATGGCTACACCTTC. Translated, it gives CASSSRTGDYGYTF.